This TCR beta chain was captured in a study of cytomegalovirus exposure and HLA in healthy donors. Findings of the study overall: About 87% or about 30% of the time was how often most TCR beta V segments were productive, according to an earlier analysis. An assumption of roughly uniform sequencing depth across donors underlay the presence/absence analyses.

13 Jbeta primers and 60 Vbeta primers were used for the PCR. In the original analysis: Roughly 73 million unique TCR beta chains, around 10 million of them shared, were counted by a later analysis. The repertoire was sequenced with immunoSEQ multiplex PCR; TCRdb's copy has only in-frame clones and lacks some. V and J calls and clone size are given by that table; D and trimming were obtained from the DNA. This table has over 150,000 clones, 75% appearing once. Unmatched junction bases numbered 4, after V lost 5 bases and J lost 5 bases. Germline CDR1 reads SGHDT; CDR2 reads YYEEEE. This CDR3 is built from 13 residues. Regarding this clone: Its antigen is not known.

Sequencing used PBMCs. The rearrangement uses TRBV5-6 and TRBJ2-1; 7 nucleotides align to TRBD1. This receptor was taken from a woman aged 45-65 years in good health and CMV-seropositive. The CDR3 bases are TGTGCCAGCAGGCGACAGGGCCACAATGAGCAGTTCTTC. This codes for CASRRQGHNEQFF.